Listed here are 28 T cell receptor beta chains from one sample, sequenced in a study of T cells after yellow fever vaccination. TCRdb reprocessed the 5' RACE reads with MiXCR, giving one entry per CDR3 protein. The table shows some 350,000 distinct CDR3 sequences, with roughly 8.7% occurring only once. Sequences were derived from PBMCs, sampled on the day of the first yellow fever vaccination. These receptors were taken from a man between 18 and 29 years old who received the YFV17D yellow fever vaccine.

Only a few counts were recorded for this clonotype. The chain links TRBV13 to TRBJ2-1, with 7 bases lining up with TRBD1. V lost 0 bases, J lost 9 bases, and 8 bases stayed unmatched. The CDR3 length is 15 residues. Germline V gene data show CDR1 as PRHDT and CDR2 as FYEKMQ (reference sequence). The chain's CDR3 is CASSLGRGQMGEQFF. The CDR3 DNA follows: TGTGCCAGCAGCTTAGGCAGGGGACAGATGGGTGAGCAGTTCTTC.

This clonotype has a handful of counts. The chain recombines TRBV4-1 with TRBJ1-2; 10 positions match TRBD1. The V and J ends lost 4 bases and 2 bases, in that order; junction bases with no gene match: 7. The CDR3 is made up of 16 amino acids. From germline, CDR1 is MGHRA and CDR2 YSYEKL. The CDR3 protein is CASSLRTGGSNYGYTF. The DNA for the CDR3 is TGCGCCAGCAGCCTCCGGACAGGGGGATCCAACTATGGCTACACCTTC.

This chain joins TRBV5-1 and TRBJ2-3; the D is unclear. V was cut by 1 base and J by 3 bases, with 9 bases left in between. CDR1 and CDR2 from the germline V gene are SGHRS and YFSETQ. This CDR3 region has 14 residues. The CDR3 here is CASSLSSATDTQYF. In nucleotides, the CDR3 is TGCGCCAGCAGCTTGTCGTCTGCAACAGATACGCAGTATTTT.

This clonotype occurred many times. J is TRBJ1-1 and V is TRBV12-3 or TRBV12-4, with D unclear. Trimming left V 6 bases short and J 5 bases short, with 16 bases between. CDR3 length: 14 amino acids. The CDR3, as DNA: TGTGCCAGCAGCGCAGGACTCTCCGGGACTGAAGCTTTCTTT. It encodes CASSAGLSGTEAFF.

This clonotype showed up just a few times. This rearrangement joins TRBV7-2 to TRBJ2-5; 7 bases are shared with TRBD2. Trimming cost V 6 bases and J 3 bases; bases outside gene matches: 7. The CDR3 runs 14 residues. Germline V gene data show CDR1 as SGHTA and CDR2 as FQGNSA. The CDR3 sequence: CASSPDAGEETQYF. Here the CDR3 DNA reads TGTGCCAGCAGTCCGGATGCGGGGGAAGAGACCCAGTACTTC.

This chain uses TRBV4-2 with TRBJ2-3; 13 bases fit TRBD2. Trimming removed 3 bases from V and 2 bases from J; junction bases left unmatched: 5. The germline V gene has CDR1 LGHNA and CDR2 YNFKEQ. The CDR3 length is 17 residues. The CDR3 loop is CASSQAGTSGDTDTQYF. The CDR3 DNA reads TGTGCCAGCAGCCAGGCCGGGACTAGCGGGGACACAGATACGCAGTATTTT.

This clonotype has only a few counts. The chain joins TRBV4-3 to TRBJ2-1; D may be TRBD1 (5 bases). Germline V gene sequence: CDR1 LGHNA, CDR2 YSLEER. The CDR3 totals 14 residues. V lost 0 bases and J 10 bases, leaving 13 bases between the germline ends. This chain's CDR3 is CASSQESRAWEQFF. The CDR3 nucleotides read TGCGCCAGCAGCCAAGAGAGCAGGGCCTGGGAGCAGTTCTTC.

The chain combines TRBV18 with TRBJ2-1; D gene ambiguous. CDR3 length: 14 residues. The ends were cut back, 1 base at V and 7 bases at J, with 11 bases in the middle. Germline V gene sequence: CDR1 KGHSH, CDR2 LQKENI. The CDR3: CASSPLKVPNEQFF. For the CDR3, the DNA is TGTGCCAGCTCACCACTGAAGGTCCCGAATGAGCAGTTCTTC.

There are many counts of this clonotype. The V call is TRBV7-2, the J call TRBJ2-1, with D possibly being TRBD2 (6 bases). CDR1 and CDR2 from the germline V gene are SGHTA and FQGNSA. V was shortened by 2 bases and J by 6 bases, with 11 bases between the two germline ends. This CDR3 is 14 amino acids long. The CDR3 spells CASSLFAGRNEQFF. Written as DNA, the CDR3 is TGTGCCAGCAGCTTATTTGCGGGGCGCAATGAGCAGTTCTTC.

The CDR3 nucleotides are TGCAGTGCTAGCGGGGGGGCCACGGAGACCCAGTACTTC. Protein: CSASGGATETQYF. This sequence joins TRBV20-1 and TRBJ2-5; 8 positions agree with TRBD2. CDR1 and CDR2 (germline): DFQATT, SNEGSKA (reference sequence). This CDR3 spans 13 amino acids. J lost 5 bases, V lost 3 bases, and 5 bases had no gene match.

The V call is TRBV6-6, the J call TRBJ1-1; D might be TRBD1 (5 bases). This CDR3 spans 11 amino acids. Germline CDR1 and CDR2: MNHNY and SVGAGI (reference sequence). The V and J ends lost 8 bases and 3 bases respectively, with 7 bases between them. CDR3 loop: CASGTDTEAFF. The CDR3 DNA sequence: TGTGCCAGCGGGACGGACACTGAAGCTTTCTTT.

The chain carries TRBV5-1 and TRBJ2-7; 13 nucleotides align to TRBD2. Per the germline V gene, CDR1 is SGHRS and CDR2 is YFSETQ. The length of the CDR3 is 14 residues. Trimming took 0 bases from V and 11 from J; bases not matched to a gene: 5. This chain's CDR3 is CASSLEGTSGVEYV. The CDR3 bases are TGCGCCAGCAGCTTGGAGGGGACTAGCGGGGTGGAGTACGTC.

This clonotype was picked up many times. The chain couples TRBV7-2 to TRBJ2-2; tentative D call: TRBD1 (6 bases). Deletions cut 5 bases from V and 6 bases from J, with 16 bases between. This CDR3 has 15 amino acids. Germline CDR1 and CDR2: SGHTA and FQGNSA. The CDR3 here is CASSPGVGTPGELFF. The CDR3 coding sequence is TGTGCCAGCAGCCCCGGGGTGGGGACACCCGGGGAGCTGTTTTTT.

The chain links TRBV7-8 to TRBJ2-2; 7 nucleotides agree with TRBD2. Germline-derived CDR1 and CDR2 are SGHVS and FQNEAQ. V gave up 4 bases and J gave up 10 bases; unmatched junction bases: 12. This CDR3 is built from 15 residues. In DNA form, the CDR3 reads TGTGCCAGCAGCTCTCGGACTAGAGTTCCCGAGGAGCTGTTTTTT. This sequence encodes CASSSRTRVPEELFF.

This clonotype appeared a few times. The chain links TRBV19 to TRBJ2-1; the match to TRBD1 covers 9 bases. The CDR3 spans 15 residues. Germline loops: CDR1 LNHDA, CDR2 SQIVND (reference sequence). V lost 7 bases and J lost 7; bases outside the gene matches: 11. The CDR3 DNA is TGTGCCAGTATTCCTCCGGGACAGGGAGATAATGAGCAGTTCTTC. It yields the protein CASIPPGQGDNEQFF.

CDR3 protein: CASSLWRVGDYGYTF. DNA of the CDR3: TGTGCCAGCAGCTTGTGGCGGGTCGGCGACTATGGCTACACCTTC. The V gene is TRBV5-4, the J gene TRBJ1-2; no definite D call. The CDR3 spans 15 residues. V was cut by 1 base and J by 3 bases, with 13 bases left in between. The germline CDR1 and CDR2 sequences are SGHNT and YYREEE (reference sequence).

The chain couples TRBV12-3 or TRBV12-4 to TRBJ1-6; D not resolved. This CDR3 spans 12 amino acids. V dropped 7 bases and J dropped 8 bases, with 9 bases sitting between them. In nucleotides, the CDR3 is TGTGCCAGCAAACGCAAAGATTCACCCCTCCACTTT. Its protein is CASKRKDSPLHF.

This clonotype was seen more than once but under ten times. The gene calls are TRBV20-1 and TRBJ1-5; TRBD1 might be the D (5 bases). The V end lost 3 bases, the J end lost 11 bases, and 14 bases lay between the germline ends. The CDR3 runs 12 residues. Looked up from germline, CDR1 is DFQATT and CDR2 is SNEGSKA (reference sequence). CDR3 nucleotides: TGCAGTGCTAGTGACAGCGCCGGGGCCCAGCATTTT. Translated, it gives CSASDSAGAQHF.

This rearrangement joins TRBV7-6 to TRBJ2-7; TRBD1 aligns across 12 bases. The germline CDR1 and CDR2 sequences are SGHVS and FNYEAQ. The ends lost 5 bases at V and 2 bases at J; junction bases unmatched: 4. The CDR3 has 15 residues. CDR3 residues: CASSPWDRGPYEQYF. The CDR3 DNA reads TGTGCCAGCAGCCCATGGGACAGGGGGCCCTACGAGCAGTACTTC.

In regard to this clonotype: This could be a read error, since a much larger clone is one nucleotide away. The chain recombines TRBV3-1 with TRBJ1-3; a possible D gene is TRBD1 (6 bases). Germline CDR1 LGHDT, CDR2 YNNKEL (reference sequence). The CDR3 has 18 amino acids. The CDR3 region has the DNA TGTACCAGCAGTTTAGCGCCTGGGGGCGCGGTTTCTGGAAACACCATATATTTT. Translated: CTSSLAPGGAVSGNTIYF.

CDR3 sequence reads: CATKRGDRENEQFF. The CDR3 DNA reads as TGTGCCACCAAGAGGGGGGACCGGGAGAATGAGCAGTTCTTC. The chain employs TRBV19 and TRBJ2-1; D is possibly TRBD1 or TRBD2 (6 bases each). Germline lookup yields CDR1 LNHDA and CDR2 SQIVND (reference sequence). The CDR3 sequence is 14 residues long. Trimming stripped 10 bases from V and 7 bases from J, with 20 bases between.

This rearrangement joins TRBV28 to TRBJ2-7; 7 bases map to TRBD1. Losses at the gene ends were 3 bases for V and 5 bases for J; bases not matched to a gene: 4. Germline V lookup: CDR1 MDHEN, CDR2 SYDVKM. The CDR3 covers 13 residues. Here the CDR3 DNA reads TGTGCCAGCAGTTTCCGGACAGGTGACGAGCAGTACGTC. Protein sequence: CASSFRTGDEQYV.

This clonotype has just a few counts. This chain uses TRBV29-1 with TRBJ1-2; TRBD1 matches at 7 bases. The ends lost 6 bases at V and 3 bases at J; junction bases unmatched: 7. This CDR3 spans 13 amino acids. Germline loops: CDR1 SQVTM, CDR2 ANQGSEA. The CDR3 region has the DNA TGCAGCGTCCGACAGGGTGCGGACTATGGCTACACCTTC. Its translation is CSVRQGADYGYTF.

The V and J genes are TRBV5-6 and TRBJ2-1; D is uncertain. Trimming removed 8 bases from V and 5 bases from J, with 17 bases in between. Germline CDR1 reads SGHDT; CDR2 reads YYEEEE. The CDR3 sequence is 14 residues long. The chain's CDR3 is CARGPEVRHNEQFF. CDR3 nucleotides: TGTGCCAGGGGCCCCGAGGTCCGGCACAATGAGCAGTTCTTC.

The chain joins TRBV4-1 to TRBJ1-1; 7 bases match TRBD1. J gave up 4 bases and V 1 base, and 9 bases lay outside the gene matches. The CDR3 consists of 16 residues. Per the germline V gene, CDR1 is MGHRA and CDR2 is YSYEKL. DNA for the CDR3: TGCGCCAGCAGCCAAGTTGACAGGGTCGCGGGCACTGAAGCTTTCTTT. Protein product: CASSQVDRVAGTEAFF.

The gene calls are TRBV7-9 and TRBJ2-1; no clear D gene. Looked up from germline, CDR1 is SEHNR and CDR2 is FQNEAQ (reference sequence). V lost 4 bases and J lost 5, with 9 bases in between. This CDR3 has 13 residues. The CDR3 sequence is CASSSPPDNEQFF. The CDR3 DNA reads TGTGCCAGCAGCTCACCTCCAGACAATGAGCAGTTCTTC. Drawing the rest from reference TRBV7-9 and TRBJ2-1, the complete variable domain is DTGVSQNPRHKITKRGQNVTFRCDPISEHNRLYWYRQTLGQGPEFLTYFQNEAQLEKSRLLSDRFSAERPKGSFSTLEIQRTEQGDSAMYLCASSSPPDNEQFFGPGTRLTVL.

A few counts support this clonotype. The chain joins TRBV10-3 to TRBJ1-2; TRBD1 is a possible D gene (6 bases). This CDR3 comprises 13 residues. The germline V and J ends were trimmed by 6 bases and 1 base, with 9 bases remaining between them. The germline V gene encodes CDR1 ENHRY and CDR2 SYGVKD. CDR3 sequence reads: CAIRDSLNYGYTF. The CDR3 DNA reads as TGTGCCATCAGGGACAGCCTTAACTATGGCTACACCTTC.

This clonotype was recorded many times. J is TRBJ1-5 and V is TRBV10-2; D uncertain. With 0 bases removed from V and 0 bases from J, the gap between germline ends came to 9 bases. Germline CDR1 WSHSY, CDR2 SAAADI. The length of the CDR3 is 16 residues. The CDR3 DNA follows: TGCGCCAGCAGTGAGTCCCCGGGGAATAGCAATCAGCCCCAGCATTTT. Amino acid sequence: CASSESPGNSNQPQHF.